The rows below give T cell receptor beta chains drawn from one sample of a study of control samples from healthy donors and cancer patients. Profiled with immunoSEQ multiplex PCR; TCRdb holds only in-frame clones, not every one. The data show 100,000 to 150,000 clones, approximately 92% seen once. The sequenced material came from PBMCs. The receptors shown here come from a man aged 80 or over with head and neck cancer. Each CDR3 is given with its conserved first and last residue. A D gene is named only where the DNA matches it firmly. Size is omitted from some rows. Given values are once, few, many or a class for expanded clones.

CDR3 length	V gene	clone size	J gene	D gene	CDR3 DNA	CDR3 protein
13	TRBV6-5	.	TRBJ2-5	.	TGTGCCAGCAGCAGGAACCAGCGAGAGACCCAGTACTTC	CASSRNQRETQYF
14	TRBV2	.	TRBJ1-6	.	TGTGCCAGCAAGGGGGGGAGGCAACTCTCACCCCTCCACTTT	CASKGGRQLSPLHF
15	TRBV19	.	TRBJ1-6	TRBD1	TGTGCCAGTAGTATACAGGCAGGGGGTCAGTCACCCCTCCACTTT	CASSIQAGGQSPLHF
13	TRBV6-5	.	TRBJ1-4	.	TGTGCCAGCAGCCGGCTACCTAATGAAAAACTGTTTTTT	CASSRLPNEKLFF
12	TRBV24-1	.	TRBJ1-2	TRBD1	TGTGCCACCAGTGACGTCGGGACAGGTTTGGCCTTC	CATSDVGTGLAF
12	TRBV12-3/TRBV12-4	.	TRBJ1-2	TRBD1	TGTGCCAGCAGCTGGACAGGGTTTGGCTACACCTTC	CASSWTGFGYTF
14	TRBV5-1	.	TRBJ2-7	.	TGCGCCAGCAGCTTGGGGGGGAACTCCTACGAGCAGTACTTC	CASSLGGNSYEQYF
15	TRBV11-2	.	TRBJ1-1	.	TGTGCCAGCAGCTCTCTACAGGGAGGGAACACTGAAGCTTTCTTT	CASSSLQGGNTEAFF
12	TRBV29-1	.	TRBJ2-5	.	TGCAGCGTTGATGAGAGTATGGAGACCCAGTACTTC	CSVDESMETQYF
15	TRBV5-1	.	TRBJ1-4	TRBD1	TGCGCCAGCAGCTTAACCGGGACAGGGGTTGAAAAACTGTTTTTT	CASSLTGTGVEKLFF
18	TRBV7-9	medium-sized	TRBJ1-2	.	TGTGCCAGCAGCCCGCCCCCAAACAGGTCCCCACTTAACTATGGCTACACCTTC	CASSPPPNRSPLNYGYTF
14	TRBV6-2/TRBV6-3	.	TRBJ2-7	TRBD2	TGTGCCAGCAGTTACGCCGGGGGGAGCTACGAGCAGTACTTC	CASSYAGGSYEQYF
11	TRBV28	.	TRBJ1-2	.	TGTGCCAGCAGTTCAAGGGACGGCTACACCTTC	CASSSRDGYTF
13	TRBV19	.	TRBJ1-5	.	TGTGCCAGTAGTACCACAGGGAATCAGCCCCAGCATTTT	CASSTTGNQPQHF
10	TRBV6-5	.	TRBJ2-7	.	TGTGCCAGCAACAGGTACGAGCAGTACTTC	CASNRYEQYF
13	TRBV6-5	.	TRBJ1-1	TRBD1	TGTGCCAGCAGCCCGGGACAGGCCCAGGAAGCTTTCTTT	CASSPGQAQEAFF
16	TRBV5-1	.	TRBJ2-3	TRBD2	TGCGCCAGCAGCCCCAGCGGGAGGGCCGTCGCAGATACGCAGTATTTT	CASSPSGRAVADTQYF
15	TRBV5-4	.	TRBJ1-5	.	TGTGCCAGCAGCGACGGGGGCTATAGCAATCAGCCCCAGCATTTT	CASSDGGYSNQPQHF
17	TRBV14	.	TRBJ2-1	.	TGTGCCAGCAGCCAAGGTATCTGGGCAGTAAGATACAATGAGCAGTTCTTC	CASSQGIWAVRYNEQFF
16	TRBV19	.	TRBJ1-6	TRBD1	TGTGCCACTCAAAGCCGGGACAGAAAAAGGAATTCACCCCTCCACTTT	CATQSRDRKRNSPLHF
17	TRBV4-1	.	TRBJ1-6	.	TGCGCCAGCAGCCAAGGGAGGAGGAGCTCCTATAATTCACCCCTCCACTTT	CASSQGRRSSYNSPLHF
15	TRBV6-5	.	TRBJ1-5	TRBD1	TGTGCCAGCAGCTCTACAGGGGGGTACAATCAGCCCCAGCATTTT	CASSSTGGYNQPQHF